Below are 18 T cell receptor beta chains sequenced from a single sample in a study of blood T cell repertoires in COVID-19. Profiled with immunoSEQ multiplex PCR; TCRdb holds only in-frame clones, not every one. This table holds a few hundred thousand clones, about 90% found once. The specimen was PBMCs or T cells enriched from blood (not recorded which). These receptors were taken from a woman in her twenties or thirties who had recovered from COVID-19.

The chain links TRBV27 to TRBJ2-6; no reliable D call. Trimming removed 4 bases at V and 0 bases at J, with 7 bases between. CDR3 size: 15 residues. Per germline, CDR1 MNHEY and CDR2 SMNVEV (reference sequence). CDR3 residues: CASSSTSSGANVLTF. The CDR3 region has the DNA TGTGCCAGCAGTTCTACGAGCTCTGGGGCCAACGTCCTGACTTTC.

The genes are TRBV2 and TRBJ1-3, with D uncertain. There are 20 residues in the CDR3. Germline loops: CDR1 SNHLY, CDR2 FYNNEI. V was trimmed by 0 bases and J by 7 bases, leaving 28 bases between them. The DNA for the CDR3 is TGTGCCAGCAGTGAAGCCGGGGTCCTCCCCCAAATGCGATTTCGGAACACCATATATTTT. Amino acids: CASSEAGVLPQMRFRNTIYF.

V and J are TRBV30 and TRBJ2-5, with D maybe TRBD2 (5 bases). The V end lost 4 bases, the J end lost 5 bases, and 20 bases lay between the germline ends. CDR1 is GTSNPN, CDR2 SVGIG, per germline (reference sequence). CDR3 size: 15 residues. CDR3 bases: TGTGCCTGGAAACGATGGGCGGCGGGTGAGGAGACCCAGTACTTC. This encodes CAWKRWAAGEETQYF.

The CDR3 DNA reads TGTGCCTGGAGGTCCGGGACAGGCGGATATGGCTACACCTTC. Its protein is CAWRSGTGGYGYTF. The V call is TRBV30, the J call TRBJ1-2; 8 bases fit TRBD1. The V gene's germline CDR1 is GTSNPN and CDR2 SVGIG (reference sequence). The CDR3 extends over 14 amino acids. The V and J ends lost 3 bases and 5 bases, in that order; junction bases with no gene match: 8.

The rearrangement uses TRBV5-4 and TRBJ2-2; 9 bases map to TRBD2. Germline CDR1 SGHNT, CDR2 YYREEE (reference sequence). CDR3 length: 17 amino acids. With 4 bases clipped from V and 1 base from J, the junction kept 8 bases outside the gene matches. The CDR3 DNA follows: TGTGCCAGCAGCGGGCTAGCGGGAAGGTTGAACACCGGGGAGCTGTTTTTT. Residues: CASSGLAGRLNTGELFF.

This clone was found a few times. The genes are TRBV5-4 and TRBJ1-1; D possibly corresponds to TRBD1 (6 bases). V lost 2 bases to trimming and J lost 5 bases, with 10 bases between them. The CDR3 is 13 residues long. Germline V gives CDR1 SGHNT, CDR2 YYREEE (reference sequence). CDR3 sequence (DNA): TGTGCCAGCAGCTTCGGACAGAAGACTGAAGCTTTCTTT. Its protein product is CASSFGQKTEAFF.

The chain joins TRBV7-8 to TRBJ1-2, with D possibly TRBD1 on 5 matching bases. CDR1 is SGHVS and CDR2 is FQNEAQ in the germline V gene. V was pared by 5 bases and J by 2 bases, with 15 bases between. The CDR3 loop spans 15 amino acids. The CDR3 bases are TGTGCCAGCAGCAGCCGGGGGGTTGAGAACTATGGCTACACCTTC. This translates into CASSSRGVENYGYTF.

The J gene is TRBJ1-6, the V gene TRBV5-1; a possible D gene is TRBD1 (6 bases). The V end was cut by 0 bases, the J end by 6 bases, with 10 bases between. Germline values: CDR1 SGHRS, CDR2 YFSETQ. The CDR3 totals 15 residues. For the CDR3, the DNA is TGCGCCAGCAGCTTGGTAGGACAGACTAATTCACCCCTCCACTTT. This encodes CASSLVGQTNSPLHF.

The rearrangement links TRBV12-3 or TRBV12-4 to TRBJ1-1; D call uncertain. The V and J ends lost 8 bases and 7 bases respectively, with 14 bases between them. The CDR3 is 12 amino acids. CDR3 residues: CASSFLEREAFF. In nucleotides, the CDR3 is TGTGCCAGCTCATTTTTGGAGCGTGAAGCTTTCTTT.

The chain recombines TRBV6-1 with TRBJ1-2; D is possibly TRBD1 (5 bases). Per the germline V gene, CDR1 is MNHNS and CDR2 is SASEGT. This CDR3 has 13 amino acids. Trimming shortened V by 3 bases and J by 1 base, and 6 bases separated the two germline ends. CDR3 in DNA: TGTGCCAGCAGTGAGACAGTTAACTATGGCTACACCTTC. This codes for CASSETVNYGYTF.

J is TRBJ2-5 and V is TRBV30; D is ambiguous. The germline V gene has CDR1 GTSNPN and CDR2 SVGIG (reference sequence). The V end lost 0 bases, the J end lost 5 bases, and 10 bases lay between the germline ends. The CDR3 totals 13 residues. Here the CDR3 DNA reads TGTGCCTGGAGTGTATCCTCCTCGGAGACCCAGTACTTC. Its translation is CAWSVSSSETQYF.

The V and J genes are TRBV5-1 and TRBJ2-1; weak D call: TRBD2 (5 bases). The CDR3 totals 14 residues. Trimming cost V 1 base and J 5 bases, with 10 bases left between them. CDR1 SGHRS and CDR2 YFSETQ come from the germline V gene. CDR3 sequence (DNA): TGCGCCAGCAGCTTGATGGTTAGCGACAATGAGCAGTTCTTC. This codes for CASSLMVSDNEQFF.

The gene calls are TRBV6-4 and TRBJ1-5, with 7 positions matching TRBD1. J gave up 2 bases and V 2 bases, and 6 bases lay outside the gene matches. The CDR3 runs 16 residues. CDR1 and CDR2 (germline): MRHNA, SNTAGT. CDR3 in amino acids: CASSDTRGKGNQPQHF. The DNA for the CDR3 is TGTGCCAGCAGTGACACCAGGGGGAAGGGCAATCAGCCCCAGCATTTT.

The chain carries TRBV6-5 and TRBJ2-3; TRBD1 is a possible D gene (5 bases). This CDR3 contains 14 residues. V lost 6 bases and J lost 1, with 11 bases in between. Germline V CDR1 and CDR2: MNHEY, SVGAGI. This CDR3 is CASSIRVGTDTQYF. The DNA of the CDR3 is TGTGCCAGCAGCATCAGGGTAGGCACAGATACGCAGTATTTT.

The J gene is TRBJ2-7, the V gene TRBV19, with 7 bases that match TRBD2. CDR1 and CDR2 from the germline V gene are LNHDA and SQIVND (reference sequence). The CDR3 length is 14 residues. Trimming at V came to 0 bases and at J to 3 bases, leaving 2 bases not matched to a gene. CDR3 DNA: TGTGCCAGTAGTATAGATGGGGACTACTACGAGCAGTACTTC. Encoded protein: CASSIDGDYYEQYF.

The chain combines TRBV11-2 with TRBJ1-6; 8 bases align to TRBD1. The CDR3 consists of 16 residues. CDR1 is SGHAT and CDR2 is FQNNGV in the germline V gene. V trimming: 3 bases; J trimming: 9 bases; junction bases outside the gene matches: 10. The CDR3: CASSFQIQGGSSPLHF. CDR3 in DNA: TGTGCCAGCAGCTTTCAGATACAGGGGGGGAGTTCACCCCTCCACTTT.

This clone was counted once. The CDR3 spells CATSDGGAPNTEAFF. CDR3 in DNA: TGTGCCACCAGTGATGGAGGAGCCCCAAACACTGAAGCTTTCTTT. The rearrangement links TRBV24-1 to TRBJ1-1, with D uncertain. V lost 3 bases and J lost 2, with 12 bases in between. Germline V gives CDR1 KGHDR, CDR2 SFDVKD. This CDR3 comprises 15 residues.

This clone was detected only once. The chain joins TRBV11-3 to TRBJ2-2; D gene uncertain. The V and J ends lost 8 bases and 4 bases respectively, with 11 bases between them. This CDR3 has 13 amino acids. Looked up from germline, CDR1 is SGHNT and CDR2 is YENEEA. CDR3 amino acids: CASSRLGTGELFF. CDR3 sequence (DNA): TGTGCCAGCTCCAGGCTGGGCACCGGGGAGCTGTTTTTT.